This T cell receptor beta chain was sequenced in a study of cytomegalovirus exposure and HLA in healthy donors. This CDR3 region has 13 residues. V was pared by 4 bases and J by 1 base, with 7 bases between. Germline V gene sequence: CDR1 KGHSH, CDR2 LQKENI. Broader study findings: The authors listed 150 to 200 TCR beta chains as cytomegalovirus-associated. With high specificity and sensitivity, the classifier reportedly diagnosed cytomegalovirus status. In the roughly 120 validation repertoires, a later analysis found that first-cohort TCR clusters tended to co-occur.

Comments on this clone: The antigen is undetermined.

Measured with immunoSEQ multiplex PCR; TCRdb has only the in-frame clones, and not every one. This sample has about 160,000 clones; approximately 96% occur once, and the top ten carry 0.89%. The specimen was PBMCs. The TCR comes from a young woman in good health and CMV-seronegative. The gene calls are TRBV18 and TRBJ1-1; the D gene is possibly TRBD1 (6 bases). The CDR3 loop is CASSLGQNTEAFF. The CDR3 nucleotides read TGTGCCAGCTCACTGGGACAGAACACTGAAGCTTTCTTT. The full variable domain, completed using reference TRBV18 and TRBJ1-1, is NAGVMQNPRHLVRRRGQEARLRCSPMKGHSHVYWYRQLPEEGLKFMVYLQKENIIDESGMPKERFSAEFPKEGPSILRIQQVVRGDSAAYFCASSLGQNTEAFFGQGTRLTVV.